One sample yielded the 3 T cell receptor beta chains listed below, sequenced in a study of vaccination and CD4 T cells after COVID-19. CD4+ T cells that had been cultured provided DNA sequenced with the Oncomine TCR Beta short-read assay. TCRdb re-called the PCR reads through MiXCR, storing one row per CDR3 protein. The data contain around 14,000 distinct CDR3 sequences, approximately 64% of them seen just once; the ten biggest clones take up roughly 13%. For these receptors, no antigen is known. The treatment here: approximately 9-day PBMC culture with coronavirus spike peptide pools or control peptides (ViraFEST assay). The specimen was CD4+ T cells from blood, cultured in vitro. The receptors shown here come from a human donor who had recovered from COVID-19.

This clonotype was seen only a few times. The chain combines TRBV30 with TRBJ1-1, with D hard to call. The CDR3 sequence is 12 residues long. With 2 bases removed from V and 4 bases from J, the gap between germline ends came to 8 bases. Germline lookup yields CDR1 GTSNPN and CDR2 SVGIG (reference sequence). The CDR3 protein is CAWSLRTTEAFF. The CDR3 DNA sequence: TGTGCCTGGAGTTTGCGGACCACTGAAGCTTTCTTT.

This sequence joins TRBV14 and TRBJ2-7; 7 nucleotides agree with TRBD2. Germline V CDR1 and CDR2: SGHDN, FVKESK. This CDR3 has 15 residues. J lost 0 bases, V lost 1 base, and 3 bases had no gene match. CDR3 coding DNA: TGTGCCAGCAGCCAAGGGCTAGCGGTCTCCTACGAGCAGTACTTC. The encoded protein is CASSQGLAVSYEQYF.

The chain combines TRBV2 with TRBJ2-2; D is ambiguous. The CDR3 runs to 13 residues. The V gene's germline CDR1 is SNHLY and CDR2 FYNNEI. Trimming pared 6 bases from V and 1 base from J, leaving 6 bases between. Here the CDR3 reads CASRTENTGELFF. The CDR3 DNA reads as TGTGCCAGCAGGACTGAGAACACCGGGGAGCTGTTTTTT.